Reported below is one T cell receptor beta chain. The antigen is not known. This CDR3 comprises 15 residues. The V gene lost 6 bases and the J gene lost 2 bases, with 17 bases spanning the gap. Germline values: CDR1 MNHEY, CDR2 SVGAGI. This sample stems from a study of cytomegalovirus exposure and HLA in healthy donors. Findings of the study overall: Some TCR beta chains (164 of them) were listed as cytomegalovirus-associated. Later analysis identified a missense DCLRE1C variant that was linked to TCR beta V- and J-gene trimming. In vitro experiments confirmed that a few CMV-associated chains were specific for CMV antigens.

60 Vbeta and 13 Jbeta primers were used in PCR. Assay: immunoSEQ multiplex PCR; the TCRdb copy retains only in-frame clones and omits some. This table holds roughly 200,000 clones, 80% to 90% found once. The sequenced sample consisted of PBMCs. This TCR was sampled from a woman younger than 35 in good health and CMV-seronegative. V is TRBV6-5 and J is TRBJ2-7; D is uncertain. CDR3 DNA: TGTGCCAGCAGCCAATCTGGCCCCTTTGCCTACGAGCAGTACTTC. Its protein product is CASSQSGPFAYEQYF.